These T cell receptor beta chains were read from a single sample in a study of blood T cell repertoires in COVID-19. The repertoire was sequenced with immunoSEQ multiplex PCR; TCRdb's copy has only in-frame clones and lacks some. The sample carries roughly 62,000 clones, roughly 87% recorded once. Sequenced material: peripheral blood. The origin of the receptors is a human donor with acute or convalescent COVID-19. The donor label of this sample is uncertain. Both conserved end residues are part of each CDR3. A D gene is named only where the DNA matches it firmly. The size of a clone is reported for some rows only, either as once, few or many, or as a class for expanded clones.

J gene	D gene	clone size	V gene	CDR3 DNA	CDR3 protein
TRBJ2-2	TRBD2	-	TRBV19	TGTGCCAGTAGTACCCGCCCGGGACTAGCGGGAGGGCCAATCACCGGGGAGCTGTTTTTT	CASSTRPGLAGGPITGELFF
TRBJ1-2	TRBD1	-	TRBV29-1	TGCAGCGTTGACGACAGGGTAGGCTATGGCTACACCTTC	CSVDDRVGYGYTF
TRBJ1-3	TRBD1	-	TRBV25-1	TGTGCCAGCAGACGCACAGGGGCAACTGGAAACACCATATATTTT	CASRRTGATGNTIYF
TRBJ2-3	TRBD1	-	TRBV7-9	TGTGCCAGCAGCTTAGAGACAGGGTGGGGAGATACGCAGTATTTT	CASSLETGWGDTQYF
TRBJ2-3	TRBD2	-	TRBV4-1	TGCGCCAGCAGCCAAGCGCAGGGGTATAGAGCGGGAGAAACAGATACGCAGTATTTT	CASSQAQGYRAGETDTQYF
TRBJ2-7	TRBD2	-	TRBV5-4	TGTGCCAGCAGCAACCGACTAGCGGGAGTCCGTGCCGAGCAGTACTTC	CASSNRLAGVRAEQYF
TRBJ2-2	-	-	TRBV3-1/TRBV3-2	TGTGCCAGCAGCCCGACTAGGACCGGGGAGCTGTTTTTT	CASSPTRTGELFF
TRBJ2-7	-	-	TRBV3-1/TRBV3-2	TGTGCCAGCAGCCAAGATCAGGGAGGCTACGAGCAGTACTTC	CASSQDQGGYEQYF
TRBJ1-4	-	-	TRBV29-1	TGCAGCGTTCCCAGCAGGGTGGGTGAAAAACTGTTTTTT	CSVPSRVGEKLFF
TRBJ2-1	TRBD1	-	TRBV5-1	TGCGCCAGCAGCTCGGCGACAGGGATGGACAATGAGCAGTTCTTC	CASSSATGMDNEQFF
TRBJ2-3	-	-	TRBV2	TGTGCCAGCGTAGAACGGGAGACCTGGATATCAGATACGCAGTATTTT	CASVERETWISDTQYF
TRBJ2-1	TRBD2	-	TRBV6-2/TRBV6-3	TGTGCCAGCAGTTACGCCCTAGCGGGAGTATGGGACAATGAGCAGTTCTTC	CASSYALAGVWDNEQFF
TRBJ1-4	TRBD1	-	TRBV5-1	TGCGCCAGCAGCAAAGACAGGGGAAGGGGTGAAAAACTGTTTTTT	CASSKDRGRGEKLFF
TRBJ1-2	-	-	TRBV5-1	TGCGCCAGCAGCACGGGGGAGCTTGGATACTATGGCTACACCTTC	CASSTGELGYYGYTF
TRBJ2-3	TRBD2	once	TRBV10-3	TGTGCCATCAGTGCAGCTAGCGGGAACACAGATACGCAGTATTTT	CAISAASGNTDTQYF
TRBJ2-3	TRBD1	few	TRBV3-1/TRBV3-2	TGTGCCAGCAGCCAAGAATCCGGGACAGCGACAGATACGCAGTATTTT	CASSQESGTATDTQYF
TRBJ1-1	TRBD1	-	TRBV29-1	TGCAGCGTGCGACAGGGCCGGGCTTTCTTT	CSVRQGRAFF
TRBJ2-7	TRBD1	-	TRBV27	TGTGCCAGCAGTTTAAGGTTCGGGACAGGGTTCTCCGAGCAGTACTTC	CASSLRFGTGFSEQYF
TRBJ1-5	-	-	TRBV28	TGTGCCAGCAGTCCGCCAGATTGGAATCAGCCCCAGCATTTT	CASSPPDWNQPQHF
TRBJ2-2	TRBD1	-	TRBV15	TGTGCCACCAGCAGAGCGACAGGGGCACACGGGGAGCTGTTTTTT	CATSRATGAHGELFF
TRBJ1-2	TRBD1	-	TRBV19	TGTGCCAGTACCGCAAGAGGGACAGGGGATAACCGAGGGGGCTACACCTTC	CASTARGTGDNRGGYTF
TRBJ1-4	TRBD1	-	TRBV28	TGTGCCAGCAGTTGGGACAGGGAGCGCGAAAAACTGTTTTTT	CASSWDREREKLFF
TRBJ1-3	-	-	TRBV11-2	TGTGCCAGCAGCTTAGGAGGGCAGCTCTACTCTGGAAACACCATATATTTT	CASSLGGQLYSGNTIYF
TRBJ1-4	-	-	TRBV27	TGTGCCAGCAGTTTATACCGGGGGGCAGGGGAAAAACTGTTTTTT	CASSLYRGAGEKLFF
TRBJ2-1	-	-	TRBV7-8	TGTGCCAGCAGCGGCGGGACAGACTTTACCTTCAATGAGCAGTTCTTC	CASSGGTDFTFNEQFF
TRBJ1-2	-	once	TRBV21-1	TGTGCCAGCAGCAAAAAAAACGCACGGGGTGGGGTGGGTGGCTACACCTTC	CASSKKNARGGVGGYTF
TRBJ1-1	-	once	TRBV19	TGTGCCAGTAAAACAGGGTATACTGAAGCTTTCTTT	CASKTGYTEAFF
TRBJ2-3	TRBD2	-	TRBV29-1	TGCAGCGTTGCCCCAGCGGGGAGAACAGATACGCAGTATTTT	CSVAPAGRTDTQYF
TRBJ1-1	-	-	TRBV10-3	TGTGCCATCAGTGAGTCAGGGCAGGGCTACACTGAAGCTTTCTTT	CAISESGQGYTEAFF
TRBJ2-3	TRBD2	medium-sized	TRBV10-1	TGCGCCAGCAGAGTCGGGGGGGATGCTGATACGCAGTATTTT	CASRVGGDADTQYF
TRBJ2-5	TRBD2	once	TRBV12-5	TGTGCTAGTGGTTTGGGGACTAGCGGGAGAGAGACCCAGTACTTC	CASGLGTSGRETQYF
TRBJ1-3	-	-	TRBV9	TGTGCCAGCAGCGCCCAGCCAGGGGTTCGGGGAAACACCATATATTTT	CASSAQPGVRGNTIYF
TRBJ2-1	TRBD2	-	TRBV6-1	TGTGCCAGCAGTGAATTAGGGATAGCGGGAAAGCGGGAGCAGTTCTTC	CASSELGIAGKREQFF
TRBJ2-1	TRBD2	once	TRBV25-1	TGTGCCAGCAGCCTTAGCGGGAGTTACCACAATGAGCAGTTCTTC	CASSLSGSYHNEQFF
TRBJ1-2	TRBD1	-	TRBV27	TGTGCCAGCAGTCTTACGACAGGGGGCTATGGCTACACCTTC	CASSLTTGGYGYTF
TRBJ1-1	-	-	TRBV10-3	TGTGCCATCAACCAGGGGTCGAACACTGAAGCTTTCTTT	CAINQGSNTEAFF
TRBJ2-3	TRBD2	-	TRBV29-1	TGCAGCGCTGAGCGGGGTAGGGGCACAGATACGCAGTATTTT	CSAERGRGTDTQYF
TRBJ1-6	TRBD1	-	TRBV7-6	TGTGCCAGCAGCCCTAGGGATGGACAGGGGAAATCACCCCTCCACTTT	CASSPRDGQGKSPLHF
TRBJ2-6	-	-	TRBV7-9	TGTGCCAGCAGCTTGGGTCAGGTTTTTTCCTCTGGGGCCAACGTCCTGACTTTC	CASSLGQVFSSGANVLTF
TRBJ2-7	-	-	TRBV5-1	TGCGCCAGCAGCTTGGTTACAGGCCCGTACGAGCAGTACTTC	CASSLVTGPYEQYF
TRBJ2-4	-	once	TRBV11-3	TGTGCCAGCAGCTTAGGCTCAGGCATTCAGTACTTC	CASSLGSGIQYF
TRBJ1-1	-	-	TRBV7-9	TGTGCCAGCAGCTCAGAGGCCGTCGGGGGGGACACTGAAGCTTTCTTT	CASSSEAVGGDTEAFF
TRBJ2-1	TRBD2	-	TRBV4-2	TGTGCCAGCAGCCAAGGGATGGCACTAGCGGGGATCGGGGAGCAGTTCTTC	CASSQGMALAGIGEQFF
TRBJ1-1	TRBD1	once	TRBV6-5	TGTGCCAGCAGCTACAGGGGGCATACTGAAGCTTTCTTT	CASSYRGHTEAFF
TRBJ2-3	TRBD1	-	TRBV5-1	TGCGCCAGCAGCGGACAGGGGGCGGGCACAGATACGCAGTATTTT	CASSGQGAGTDTQYF
TRBJ2-1	-	-	TRBV28	TGTGCCAGCAGGCAGGGGGGAAGCTCCTACAATGAGCAGTTCTTC	CASRQGGSSYNEQFF
TRBJ1-2	-	-	TRBV3-1/TRBV3-2	TGTGCCAGCAGTCTGATCCCAGGGGCAGACTATGGCTACACCTTC	CASSLIPGADYGYTF
TRBJ2-7	-	-	TRBV18	TGTGCCAGCTCACCAATTTCCGGGACACTAACGTACGAGCAGTACTTC	CASSPISGTLTYEQYF